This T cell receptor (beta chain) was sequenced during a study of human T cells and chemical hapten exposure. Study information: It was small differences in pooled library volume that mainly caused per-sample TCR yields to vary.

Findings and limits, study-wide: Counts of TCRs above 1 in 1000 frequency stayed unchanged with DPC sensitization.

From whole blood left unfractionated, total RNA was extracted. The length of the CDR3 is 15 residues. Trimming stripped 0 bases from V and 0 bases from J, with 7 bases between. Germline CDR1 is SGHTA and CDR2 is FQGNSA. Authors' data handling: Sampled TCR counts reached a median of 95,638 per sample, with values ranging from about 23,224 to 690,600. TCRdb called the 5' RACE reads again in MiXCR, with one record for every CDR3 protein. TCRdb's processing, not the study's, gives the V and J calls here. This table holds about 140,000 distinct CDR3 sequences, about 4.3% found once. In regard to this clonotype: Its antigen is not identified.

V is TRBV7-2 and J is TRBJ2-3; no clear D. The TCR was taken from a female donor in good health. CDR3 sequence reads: CASSLAGFSTDTQYF. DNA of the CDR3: TGTGCCAGCAGCTTAGCAGGGTTTAGCACAGATACGCAGTATTTT. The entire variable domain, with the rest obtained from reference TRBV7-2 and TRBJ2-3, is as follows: GAGVSQSPSNKVTEKGKDVELRCDPISGHTALYWYRQSLGQGLEFLIYFQGNSAPDKSGLPSDRFSAERTGGSVSTLTIQRTQQEDSAVYLCASSLAGFSTDTQYFGPGTRLTVL.